This T cell receptor (beta chain) is drawn from a study of control samples from healthy donors and cancer patients. Repertoires were generated with immunoSEQ multiplex PCR, while TCRdb's copy carries only in-frame clones and drops some. The sample holds roughly 150,000 clones, 88% seen once. Germline-derived CDR1 and CDR2 are MNHEY and SMNVEV (reference sequence). Unmatched junction bases numbered 3, after V lost 2 bases and J lost 2 bases. The length of the CDR3 is 14 residues. This chain joins TRBV27 and TRBJ2-7; 7 bases line up with TRBD2. This receptor was taken from a man aged 18 to 29 in good health. Sequenced: blood. In DNA form, the CDR3 reads TGTGCCAGCAGTTTAGGCGGGGGAGCCTACGAGCAGTACTTC. The encoded protein is CASSLGGGAYEQYF.